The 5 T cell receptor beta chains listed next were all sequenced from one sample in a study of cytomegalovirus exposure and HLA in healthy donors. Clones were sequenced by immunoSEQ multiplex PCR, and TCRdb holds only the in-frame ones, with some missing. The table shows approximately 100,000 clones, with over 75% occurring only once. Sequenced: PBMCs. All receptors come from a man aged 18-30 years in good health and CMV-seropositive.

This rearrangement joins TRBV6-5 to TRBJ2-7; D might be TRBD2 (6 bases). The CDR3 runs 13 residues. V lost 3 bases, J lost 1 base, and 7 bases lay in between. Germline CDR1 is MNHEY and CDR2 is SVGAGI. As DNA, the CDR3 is TGTGCCAGCAGTTATCGGGGGTCCTACGAGCAGTACTTC. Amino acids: CASSYRGSYEQYF.

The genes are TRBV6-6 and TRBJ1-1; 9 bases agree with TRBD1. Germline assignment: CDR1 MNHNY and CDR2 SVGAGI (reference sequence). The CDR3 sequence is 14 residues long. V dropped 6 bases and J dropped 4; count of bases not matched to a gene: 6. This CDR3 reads CASRRTGVRTEAFF. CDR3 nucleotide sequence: TGTGCCAGCAGGCGGACAGGGGTACGCACTGAAGCTTTCTTT.

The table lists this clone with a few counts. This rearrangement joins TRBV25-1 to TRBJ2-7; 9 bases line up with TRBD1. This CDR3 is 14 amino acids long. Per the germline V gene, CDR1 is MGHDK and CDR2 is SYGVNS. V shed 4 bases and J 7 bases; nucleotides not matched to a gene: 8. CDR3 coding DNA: TGTGCCAGCAGTGCCCAAGGACAGGGGAGAGAGCAGTACTTC. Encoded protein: CASSAQGQGREQYF.

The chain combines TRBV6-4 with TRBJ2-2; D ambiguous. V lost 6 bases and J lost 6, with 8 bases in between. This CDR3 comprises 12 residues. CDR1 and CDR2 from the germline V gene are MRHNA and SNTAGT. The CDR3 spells CASRGASGELFF. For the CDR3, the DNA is TGTGCCAGCAGAGGAGCTTCCGGGGAGCTGTTTTTT.

In DNA, the CDR3 is TGTGCCAGCAGCCAACCGGGATCAAATGGAAAGAGCTCCTACAATGAGCAGTTCTTC. It encodes CASSQPGSNGKSSYNEQFF. The chain has TRBV7-2 and TRBJ2-1; possible D gene TRBD2, 5 bases. V lost 5 bases, J lost 0 bases, and 23 bases lay in between. CDR3 length: 19 residues. Germline V gene sequence: CDR1 SGHTA, CDR2 FQGNSA.